This T cell receptor beta chain was documented in a study of radiation and T cells in renal cell carcinoma. Whole-study findings and limits: Pretreatment tumor biopsies were lacking, so baseline clonotypes are unknown.

Trimming took off 4 bases at V and 2 bases at J, with 6 bases between the two ends. Germline CDR1 is MNHEY and CDR2 is SMNVEV (reference sequence). CDR3 length: 13 residues. Method: immunoSEQ multiplex PCR; TCRdb's copy keeps in-frame clones and lacks some. The sample lists roughly 86,000 clones, around 81% occurring once. To note about this clone: Antigen: not known.

This sample's time point: blood 4 weeks post-SBRT, at nephrectomy. Treatment given: 15 Gy SBRT to primary tumor, nephrectomy 4 weeks later. Clear cell pathology was present in this patient's renal cell carcinoma. The TCR comes from a man aged 45-65 years with renal cell carcinoma. V usage is TRBV27 and J usage is TRBJ2-1; D tentatively fits TRBD1 or TRBD2 (5 bases each). This sample comprised blood, obtained from a patient whose treatment included radiotherapy and nephrectomy. This chain's CDR3 is CASSWGTYNEQFF. The CDR3 DNA follows: TGTGCCAGCAGTTGGGGGACCTACAATGAGCAGTTCTTC.